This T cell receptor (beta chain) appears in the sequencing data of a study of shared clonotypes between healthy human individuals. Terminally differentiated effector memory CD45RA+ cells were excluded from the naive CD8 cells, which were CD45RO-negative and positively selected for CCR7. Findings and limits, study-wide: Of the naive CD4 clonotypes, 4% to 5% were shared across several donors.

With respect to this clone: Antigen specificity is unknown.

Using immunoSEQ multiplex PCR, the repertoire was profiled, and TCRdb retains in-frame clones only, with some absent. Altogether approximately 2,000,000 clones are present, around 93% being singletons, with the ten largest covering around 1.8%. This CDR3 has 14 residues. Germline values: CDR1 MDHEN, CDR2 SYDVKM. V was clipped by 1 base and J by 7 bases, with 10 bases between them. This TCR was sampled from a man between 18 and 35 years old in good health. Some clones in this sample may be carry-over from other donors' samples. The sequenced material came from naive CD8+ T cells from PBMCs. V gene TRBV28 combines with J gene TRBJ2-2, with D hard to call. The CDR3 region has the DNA TGTGCCAGCAGTTTATCTTACCGACTCGGGGAGCTGTTTTTT. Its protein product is CASSLSYRLGELFF.